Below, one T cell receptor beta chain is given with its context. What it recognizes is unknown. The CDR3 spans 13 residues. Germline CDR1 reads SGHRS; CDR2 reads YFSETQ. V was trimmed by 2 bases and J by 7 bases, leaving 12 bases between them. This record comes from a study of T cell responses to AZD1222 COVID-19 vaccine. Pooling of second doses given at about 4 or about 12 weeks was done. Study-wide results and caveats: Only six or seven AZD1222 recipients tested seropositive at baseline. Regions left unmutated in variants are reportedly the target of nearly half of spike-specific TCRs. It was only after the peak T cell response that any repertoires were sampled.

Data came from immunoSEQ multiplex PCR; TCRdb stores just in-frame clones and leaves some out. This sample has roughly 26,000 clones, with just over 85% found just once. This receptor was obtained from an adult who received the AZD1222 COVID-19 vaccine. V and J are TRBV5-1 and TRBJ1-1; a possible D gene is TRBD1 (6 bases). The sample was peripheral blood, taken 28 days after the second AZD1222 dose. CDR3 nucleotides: TGCGCCAGCAGCTTAGGGCCAGGGGATGAAGCTTTCTTT. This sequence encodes CASSLGPGDEAFF.